Following are 14 T cell receptor beta chains from one sample sequenced in a study of long-term antiretroviral therapy in people with HIV. It was version v3.0 of the immunoSEQ assay that was run at survey level. Repertoires were generated with immunoSEQ multiplex PCR, while TCRdb's copy carries only in-frame clones and drops some. The table includes around 37,000 clones, 75% to 85% detected once. The material was unsorted PBMCs, obtained roughly 3.3 years after starting antiretroviral therapy. These receptor sequences come from a man between 18 and 29 years old with HIV.

The V call is TRBV10-3, the J call TRBJ1-4, with D perhaps TRBD1 (6 bases). The V gene's germline CDR1 is ENHRY and CDR2 SYGVKD. The CDR3 contains 13 residues. Trimming stripped 10 bases from V and 4 bases from J, with 13 bases between. Here the CDR3 DNA reads TGTGCCACGAGGGGAGGGGGTAATGAAAAACTGTTTTTT. Amino acids: CATRGGGNEKLFF.

This chain links TRBV19 with TRBJ1-2; D is unclear. With 1 base removed from V and 7 bases from J, the gap between germline ends came to 10 bases. This CDR3 is 13 amino acids long. CDR1 is LNHDA, CDR2 SQIVND, per germline (reference sequence). This CDR3 is CASSIGQAGGYTF. The DNA for the CDR3 is TGTGCCAGTAGTATAGGGCAGGCGGGTGGCTACACCTTC.

The J gene is TRBJ2-1, the V gene TRBV5-5; 9 positions agree with TRBD1. From germline, CDR1 is SGHKS and CDR2 YYEKEE (reference sequence). Trimming at V came to 4 bases and at J to 7 bases, leaving 6 bases not matched to a gene. CDR3 length equals 14 residues. The CDR3: CASSAPTGGNEQFF. In nucleotides, the CDR3 is TGTGCCAGCAGCGCCCCGACAGGGGGTAATGAGCAGTTCTTC. Full variable domain (remainder filled in from reference TRBV5-5 and TRBJ2-1): DAGVTQSPTHLIKTRGQQVTLRCSPISGHKSVSWYQQVLGQGPQFIFQYYEKEERGRGNFPDRFSARQFPNYSSELNVNALLLGDSALYLCASSAPTGGNEQFFGPGTRLTVL.

The gene calls are TRBV27 and TRBJ2-1, with unresolved D. Germline loops: CDR1 MNHEY, CDR2 SMNVEV (reference sequence). This CDR3 is 14 amino acids long. V lost 6 bases and J lost 4, with 13 bases in between. CDR3 residues: CASSPIVTYNEQFF. CDR3 DNA: TGTGCCAGCAGCCCGATAGTAACGTACAATGAGCAGTTCTTC.

The sample holds a few counts of this clone. The chain combines TRBV29-1 with TRBJ1-1; D is undetermined. The CDR3 is 13 amino acids. Germline loops: CDR1 SQVTM, CDR2 ANQGSEA. V shed 6 bases and J shed 5 bases, with 16 bases lying between them. CDR3 residues: CSVPRAGRTEAFF. The CDR3 bases are TGCAGCGTCCCTCGGGCGGGCCGGACTGAAGCTTTCTTT.

The CDR3 DNA follows: TGTGCCAGCAGCCCGGACAGGGCCCACCGAGATACGCAGTATTTT. Encoded protein: CASSPDRAHRDTQYF. The chain links TRBV6-5 to TRBJ2-3, with TRBD1 matching 8 bases. The germline gives CDR1 MNHEY, CDR2 SVGAGI. The ends lost 6 bases at V and 5 bases at J; junction bases unmatched: 10. CDR3 length equals 15 residues.

The chain combines TRBV5-6 with TRBJ1-2; D ambiguous. V was trimmed by 6 bases and J by 6 bases, leaving 18 bases between them. The CDR3 is 14 residues long. Germline CDR1 reads SGHDT; CDR2 reads YYEEEE. CDR3 loop: CASTLEPELDGYTF. The CDR3 coding sequence is TGTGCCAGCACCCTTGAGCCTGAGTTGGATGGCTACACCTTC. Drawing the rest from reference TRBV5-6 and TRBJ1-2, the complete variable domain is DAGVTQSPTHLIKTRGQQVTLRCSPKSGHDTVSWYQQALGQGPQFIFQYYEEEERQRGNFPDRFSGHQFPNYSSELNVNALLLGDSALYLCASTLEPELDGYTFGSGTRLTVV.

The chain links TRBV9 to TRBJ1-2; no reliable D call. The CDR3 has 15 residues. Trimming shortened V by 0 bases and J by 4 bases, and 13 bases separated the two germline ends. Looked up from germline, CDR1 is SGDLS and CDR2 is YYNGEE. For the CDR3, the DNA is TGTGCCAGCAGCGTAGGGGTCTCGGCGGCCTATGGCTACACCTTC. Amino acids: CASSVGVSAAYGYTF. The complete variable domain, with remaining parts taken from reference TRBV9 and TRBJ1-2, reads DSGVTQTPKHLITATGQRVTLRCSPRSGDLSVYWYQQSLDQGLQFLIQYYNGEERAKGNILERFSAQQFPDLHSELNLSSLELGDSALYFCASSVGVSAAYGYTFGSGTRLTVV.

The chain has TRBV27 and TRBJ1-1; the D gene is possibly TRBD1 (5 bases). The CDR3 length is 13 residues. Trimming stripped 4 bases from V and 4 bases from J, with 10 bases between. CDR1 is MNHEY, CDR2 SMNVEV, per germline (reference sequence). CDR3 residues: CASSWGEGTEAFF. CDR3 DNA: TGTGCCAGCAGTTGGGGGGAGGGCACTGAAGCTTTCTTT.

The count of this clone is one. CDR3 amino acids: CASSPGDGNQPQHF. The CDR3 DNA reads TGCGCCAGCAGCCCAGGGGACGGCAATCAGCCCCAGCATTTT. The rearrangement links TRBV5-1 to TRBJ1-5, with D perhaps TRBD1 (6 bases). The CDR3 has 14 residues. Deletions cut 4 bases from V and 2 bases from J, with 10 bases between. Germline V CDR1 and CDR2: SGHRS, YFSETQ.

The rearrangement links TRBV19 to TRBJ2-1; 9 bases map to TRBD1. After removal of 7 bases from V and 5 bases from J, the junction contained 15 bases not matched to a gene. Germline values: CDR1 LNHDA, CDR2 SQIVND (reference sequence). This CDR3 is built from 17 residues. The CDR3 reads CASKRRDRDLDDNEQFF. The DNA of the CDR3 is TGTGCCAGTAAACGCCGGGACAGGGACCTCGACGACAATGAGCAGTTCTTC.

This chain uses TRBV6-1 with TRBJ2-7, with D unclear. Trimming left V 2 bases short and J 2 bases short, with 7 bases between. CDR3 length: 13 amino acids. The V gene's germline CDR1 is MNHNS and CDR2 SASEGT. As DNA, the CDR3 is TGTGCCAGCAGTGAACGCCGAACCTACGAGCAGTACTTC. Translation: CASSERRTYEQYF.

The J gene is TRBJ2-7, the V gene TRBV27; possible D gene TRBD1, 5 bases. Trimming cost V 0 bases and J 1 base, with 7 bases left between them. This CDR3 has 14 amino acids. Germline CDR1 reads MNHEY; CDR2 reads SMNVEV (reference sequence). The chain's CDR3 is CASSLSAGSYEQYF. In DNA, the CDR3 is TGTGCCAGCAGTTTATCAGCAGGGTCCTACGAGCAGTACTTC.

CDR3 in amino acids: CASSAIDPRGEAFF. CDR3 DNA sequence: TGTGCCAGTAGTGCGATCGACCCTCGAGGGGAAGCTTTCTTT. The rearrangement uses TRBV19 and TRBJ1-1; unclear D gene. This CDR3 is built from 14 residues. The germline V gene has CDR1 LNHDA and CDR2 SQIVND (reference sequence). V was pared by 5 bases and J by 8 bases, with 18 bases between. Complete variable domain (other parts from reference TRBV19 and TRBJ1-1): DGGITQSPKYLFRKEGQNVTLSCEQNLNHDAMYWYRQDPGQGLRLIYYSQIVNDFQKGDIAEGYSVSREKKESFPLTVTSAQKNPTAFYLCASSAIDPRGEAFFGQGTRLTVV.